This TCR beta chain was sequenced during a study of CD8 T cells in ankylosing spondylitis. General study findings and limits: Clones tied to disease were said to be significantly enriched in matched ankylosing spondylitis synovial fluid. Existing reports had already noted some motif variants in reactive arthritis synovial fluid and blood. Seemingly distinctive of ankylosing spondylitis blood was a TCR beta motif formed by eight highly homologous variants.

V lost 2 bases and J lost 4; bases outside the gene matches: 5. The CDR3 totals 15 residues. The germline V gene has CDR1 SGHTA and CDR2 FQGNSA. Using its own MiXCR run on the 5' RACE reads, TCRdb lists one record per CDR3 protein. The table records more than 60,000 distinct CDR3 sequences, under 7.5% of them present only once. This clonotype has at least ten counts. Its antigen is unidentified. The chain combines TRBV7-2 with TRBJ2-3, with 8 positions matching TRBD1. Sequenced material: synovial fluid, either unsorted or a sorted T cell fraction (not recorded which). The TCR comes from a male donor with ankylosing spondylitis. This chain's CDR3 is CASSLWGQDADTQYF. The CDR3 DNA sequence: TGTGCCAGCAGCTTATGGGGACAGGATGCAGATACGCAGTATTTT.